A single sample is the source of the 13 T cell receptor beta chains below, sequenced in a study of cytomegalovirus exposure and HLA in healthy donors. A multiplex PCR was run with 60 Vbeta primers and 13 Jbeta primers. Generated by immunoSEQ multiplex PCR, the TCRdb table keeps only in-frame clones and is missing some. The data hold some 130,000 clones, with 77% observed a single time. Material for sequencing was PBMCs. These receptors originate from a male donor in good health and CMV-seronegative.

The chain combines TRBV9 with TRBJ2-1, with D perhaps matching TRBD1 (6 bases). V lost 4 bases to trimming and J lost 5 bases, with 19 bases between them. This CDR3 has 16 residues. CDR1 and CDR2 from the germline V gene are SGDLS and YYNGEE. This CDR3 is CASSPGGWAGDNEQFF. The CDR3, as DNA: TGTGCCAGCAGCCCCGGAGGTTGGGCAGGGGACAATGAGCAGTTCTTC.

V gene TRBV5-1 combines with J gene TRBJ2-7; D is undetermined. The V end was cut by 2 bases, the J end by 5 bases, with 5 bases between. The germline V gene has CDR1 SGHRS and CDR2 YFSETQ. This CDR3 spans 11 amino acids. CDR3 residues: CASSFRDEQYF. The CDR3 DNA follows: TGCGCCAGCAGCTTTCGAGACGAGCAGTACTTC.

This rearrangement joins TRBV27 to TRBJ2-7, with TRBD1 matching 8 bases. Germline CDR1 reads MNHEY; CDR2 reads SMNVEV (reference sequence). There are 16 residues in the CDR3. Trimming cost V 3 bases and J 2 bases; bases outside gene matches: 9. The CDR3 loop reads CASSLLPGQGTYEQYF. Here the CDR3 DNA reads TGTGCCAGCAGTTTGTTGCCCGGACAGGGAACCTACGAGCAGTACTTC.

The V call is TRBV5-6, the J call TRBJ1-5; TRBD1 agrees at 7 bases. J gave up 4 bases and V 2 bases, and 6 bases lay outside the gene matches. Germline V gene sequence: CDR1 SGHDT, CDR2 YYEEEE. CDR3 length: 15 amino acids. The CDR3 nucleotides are TGTGCCAGCAGCTTCAGGGCAGGGGGAAATCAGCCCCAGCATTTT. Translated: CASSFRAGGNQPQHF.

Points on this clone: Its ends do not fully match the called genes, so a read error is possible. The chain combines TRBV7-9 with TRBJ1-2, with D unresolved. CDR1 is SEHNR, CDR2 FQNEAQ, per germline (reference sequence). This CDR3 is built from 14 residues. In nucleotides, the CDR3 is TGTTCCAGCAGCTTACCCACCCAGGACTATGGCTACACCTTC. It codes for CSSSLPTQDYGYTF.

The CDR3 region has the DNA TGTGCCATCAGCCCAGGCTACGAGCAGTACTTC. This translates into CAISPGYEQYF. The chain couples TRBV10-3 to TRBJ2-7; D ambiguous. This CDR3 has 11 amino acids. Germline V gene data show CDR1 as ENHRY and CDR2 as SYGVKD. Trimming removed 6 bases at V and 3 bases at J, with 6 bases between.

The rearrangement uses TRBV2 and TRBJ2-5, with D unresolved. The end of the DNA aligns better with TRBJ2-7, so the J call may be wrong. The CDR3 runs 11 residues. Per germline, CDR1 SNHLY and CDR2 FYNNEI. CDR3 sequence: CASIRVNEQYF. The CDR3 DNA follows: TGTGCCAGCATACGTGTCAACGAGCAGTACTTC.

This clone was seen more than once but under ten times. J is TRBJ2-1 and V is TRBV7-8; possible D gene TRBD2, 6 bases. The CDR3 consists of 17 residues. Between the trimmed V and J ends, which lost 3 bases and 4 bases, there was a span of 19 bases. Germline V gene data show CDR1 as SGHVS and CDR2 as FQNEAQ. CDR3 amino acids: CASSLKRGLGGYNEQFF. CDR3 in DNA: TGTGCCAGCAGCTTGAAACGGGGACTTGGGGGGTACAATGAGCAGTTCTTC.

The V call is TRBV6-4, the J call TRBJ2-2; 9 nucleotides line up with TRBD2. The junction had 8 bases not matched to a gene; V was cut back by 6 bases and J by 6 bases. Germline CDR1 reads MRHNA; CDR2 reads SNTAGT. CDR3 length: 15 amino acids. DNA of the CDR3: TGTGCCAGCAGCATTAGCGGGAGTAAAGCCGGGGAGCTGTTTTTT. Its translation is CASSISGSKAGELFF.

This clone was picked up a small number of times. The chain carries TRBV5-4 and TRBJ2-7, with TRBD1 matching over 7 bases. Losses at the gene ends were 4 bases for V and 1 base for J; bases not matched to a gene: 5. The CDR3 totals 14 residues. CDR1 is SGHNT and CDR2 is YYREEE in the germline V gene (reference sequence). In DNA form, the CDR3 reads TGTGCCAGCAGCACAGGGGTCAAATCCTACGAGCAGTACTTC. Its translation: CASSTGVKSYEQYF.

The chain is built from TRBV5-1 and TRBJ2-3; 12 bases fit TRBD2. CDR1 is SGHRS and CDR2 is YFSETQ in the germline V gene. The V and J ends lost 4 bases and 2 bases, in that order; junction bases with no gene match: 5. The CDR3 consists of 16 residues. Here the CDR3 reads CASSLLAGGNTDTQYF. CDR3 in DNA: TGCGCCAGCAGCCTACTAGCGGGGGGCAACACAGATACGCAGTATTTT.

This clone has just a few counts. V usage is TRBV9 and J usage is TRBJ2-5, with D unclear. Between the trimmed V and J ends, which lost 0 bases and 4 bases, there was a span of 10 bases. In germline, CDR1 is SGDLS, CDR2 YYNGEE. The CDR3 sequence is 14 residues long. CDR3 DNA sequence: TGTGCCAGCAGCGTAGCCCCACGCGGAGAGACCCAGTACTTC. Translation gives CASSVAPRGETQYF.

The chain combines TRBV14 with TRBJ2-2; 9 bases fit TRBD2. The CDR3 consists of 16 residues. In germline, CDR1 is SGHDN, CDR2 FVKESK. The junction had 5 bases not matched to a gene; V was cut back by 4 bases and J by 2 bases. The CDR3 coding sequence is TGTGCCAGCAGCCGGGGACTAGCTCACAACACCGGGGAGCTGTTTTTT. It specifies CASSRGLAHNTGELFF.